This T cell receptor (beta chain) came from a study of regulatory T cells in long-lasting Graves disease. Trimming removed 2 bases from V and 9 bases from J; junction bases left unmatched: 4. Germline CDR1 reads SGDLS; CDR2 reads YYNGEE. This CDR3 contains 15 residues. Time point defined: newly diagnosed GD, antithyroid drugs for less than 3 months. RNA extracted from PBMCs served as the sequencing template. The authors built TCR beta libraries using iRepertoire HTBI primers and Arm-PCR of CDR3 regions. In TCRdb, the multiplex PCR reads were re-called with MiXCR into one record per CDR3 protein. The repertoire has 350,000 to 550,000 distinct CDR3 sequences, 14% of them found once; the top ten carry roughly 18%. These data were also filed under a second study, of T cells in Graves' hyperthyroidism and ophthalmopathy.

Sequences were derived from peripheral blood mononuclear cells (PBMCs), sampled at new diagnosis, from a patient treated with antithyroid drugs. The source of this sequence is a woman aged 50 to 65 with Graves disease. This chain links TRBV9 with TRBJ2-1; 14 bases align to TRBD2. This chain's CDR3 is CASSVEGLAGAEQFF. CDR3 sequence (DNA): TGTGCCAGCAGCGTTGAGGGACTAGCGGGAGCTGAGCAGTTCTTC.